The clone carrying this TCR beta chain has just a few counts. The sample originates from a study of cytotoxic CD8 clonotypes in ibrutinib-treated CLL. Generated by immunoSEQ multiplex PCR, the TCRdb table keeps only in-frame clones and is missing some. The data contain 250,000 to 350,000 clones, approximately 76% of them singletons. Trimming shortened V by 3 bases and J by 8 bases, and 16 bases separated the two germline ends. The CDR3 contains 14 residues. Germline-derived CDR1 and CDR2 are SEHNR and FQNEAQ (reference sequence). V gene TRBV7-9 combines with J gene TRBJ1-2; D gene unclear. Sample: PBMCs, taken at disease progression, from a patient treated with ibrutinib. This TCR derives from a human donor with chronic lymphocytic leukemia. This CDR3 reads CASSLRQMEGGYTF. The CDR3 region has the DNA TGTGCCAGCAGCTTGAGACAAATGGAAGGGGGCTACACCTTC.